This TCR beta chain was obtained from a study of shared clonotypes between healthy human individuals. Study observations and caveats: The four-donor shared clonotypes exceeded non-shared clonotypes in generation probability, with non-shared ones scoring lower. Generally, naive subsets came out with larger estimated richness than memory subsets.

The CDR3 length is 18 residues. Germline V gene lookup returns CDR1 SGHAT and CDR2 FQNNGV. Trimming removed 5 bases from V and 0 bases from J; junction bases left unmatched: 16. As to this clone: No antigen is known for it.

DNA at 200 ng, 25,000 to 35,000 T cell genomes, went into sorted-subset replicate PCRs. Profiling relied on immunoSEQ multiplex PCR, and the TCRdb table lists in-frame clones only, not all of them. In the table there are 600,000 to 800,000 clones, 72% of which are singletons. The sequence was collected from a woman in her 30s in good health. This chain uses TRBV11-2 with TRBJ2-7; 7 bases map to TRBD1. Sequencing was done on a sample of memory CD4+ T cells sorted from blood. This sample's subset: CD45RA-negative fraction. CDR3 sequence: CASSGQGQYFNVSYEQYF. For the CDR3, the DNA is TGTGCCAGCAGCGGCCAGGGACAGTACTTCAATGTCTCCTACGAGCAGTACTTC.